This record concerns one T cell receptor beta chain sequence. The antigen remains undetermined. This specimen comes from a study of blood T cells in healthy people across ages. Primers used in a second PCR of roughly 7 to 12 cycles were a sample-barcoded 5' primer and a J-beta primer mix. A template-switch adaptor containing 12 random nucleotides labeled each cDNA molecule. TCRdb redid the calling of the 5' RACE reads with MiXCR, one entry per CDR3 protein. The sample carries approximately 730,000 distinct CDR3 sequences, roughly 53% recorded once. Study results and caveats: The study lacked donor CMV status, which possibly confounded expanded clonotype changes. Calculation of diversity from one million T cells yielded estimates considered to be underestimates.

Germline lookup yields CDR1 MDHEN and CDR2 SYDVKM. V lost 4 bases, J lost 2 bases, and 15 bases lay in between. This CDR3 has 15 residues. Donor samples were obtained from healthy Caucasian individuals from Russia, aged about 6 to 90. The origin of this receptor is a man older than 75 in good health. Sequencing was done on a sample of blood. The chain joins TRBV28 to TRBJ2-7; D is possibly TRBD1 (6 bases). CDR3 in amino acids: CASSSLTRTAYEQYF. CDR3 DNA sequence: TGTGCCAGCAGTTCCCTCACCCGGACAGCCTACGAGCAGTACTTC. The full variable domain, its missing parts supplied by reference TRBV28 and TRBJ2-7, is DVKVTQSSRYLVKRTGEKVFLECVQDMDHENMFWYRQDPGLGLRLIYFSYDVKMKEKGDIPEGYSVSREKKERFSLILESASTNQTSMYLCASSSLTRTAYEQYFGPGTRLTVT.